The 24 T cell receptor beta chains below all came from one sample that was sequenced in a study of vaccination and CD4 T cells after COVID-19. Treatment given: roughly 10-day PBMC culture with coronavirus spike peptide pools or control peptides (ViraFEST assay). Sequencing of DNA taken from cultured CD4+ T cells relied on the Oncomine TCR Beta short-read assay. TCRdb reanalysed the PCR reads using MiXCR and keeps one entry per CDR3 protein. The sample lists about 19,000 distinct CDR3 sequences, 50% to 60% occurring once. These receptors have no known antigen. Sequencing was performed on CD4+ T cells from blood, cultured in vitro, taken after SARS-CoV-2 vaccination. The source is a human donor who had recovered from COVID-19.

V gene TRBV20-1 combines with J gene TRBJ1-4, with 12 bases that match TRBD1. The CDR3 covers 17 residues. The ends lost 2 bases at V and 4 bases at J; junction bases unmatched: 8. In germline, CDR1 is DFQATT, CDR2 SNEGSKA (reference sequence). This CDR3 reads CSARRDRGHRGNEKLFF. The CDR3 DNA reads as TGCAGTGCTAGACGGGACAGGGGGCATCGTGGTAATGAAAAACTGTTTTTT.

This chain connects TRBV7-2 to TRBJ1-2, with unresolved D. The V and J ends lost 6 bases and 2 bases respectively, with 10 bases between them. Germline V gene sequence: CDR1 SGHTA, CDR2 FQGNSA. The CDR3 length is 13 residues. The CDR3 region has the DNA TGTGCCAGCAGTCCCACTCCAAACTATGGCTACACCTTC. Its protein is CASSPTPNYGYTF.

The table lists this clonotype with a few counts. The chain joins TRBV7-2 to TRBJ2-6; tentative D call: TRBD1 (5 bases). Germline V gene sequence: CDR1 SGHTA, CDR2 FQGNSA. The V and J ends lost 1 base and 2 bases respectively, with 6 bases between them. The CDR3 length is 15 residues. The CDR3 here is CASSLGRAGANVLTF. The CDR3 DNA sequence: TGTGCCAGCAGCTTAGGCAGGGCTGGGGCCAACGTCCTGACTTTC.

The chain employs TRBV6-2 or TRBV6-3 and TRBJ1-5, with 10 bases matching TRBD1. The germline CDR1 and CDR2 sequences are MNHEY and SVGEGT. Germline trimming cut 2 bases from V and 3 bases from J; bases unmatched to any gene: 7. The CDR3 loop spans 17 amino acids. This CDR3 reads CASSYGTGDIYNQPQHF. The DNA of the CDR3 is TGTGCCAGCAGTTACGGGACAGGGGACATTTACAATCAGCCCCAGCATTTT.

The chain has TRBV11-1 and TRBJ2-1; D possibly corresponds to TRBD2 (6 bases). CDR3 length equals 17 residues. CDR1 and CDR2 from the germline V gene are SGHAT and FQDESV (reference sequence). The V gene lost 1 base and the J gene lost 3 bases, with 16 bases spanning the gap. The CDR3 DNA reads as TGTGCCAGCAGCTTAGGCCCCGGGGGACCGCGCTACAATGAGCAGTTCTTC. The encoded protein is CASSLGPGGPRYNEQFF.

The V gene is TRBV6-2 or TRBV6-3, the J gene TRBJ1-5; no definite D call. V was shortened by 10 bases and J by 2 bases, with 12 bases between the two germline ends. The CDR3 consists of 13 residues. The germline CDR1 and CDR2 sequences are MNHEY and SVGEGT. CDR3 nucleotide sequence: TGTGCCACCAAAGTCTGGGGCAATCAGCCCCAGCATTTT. It is translated as CATKVWGNQPQHF.

The V call is TRBV6-5, the J call TRBJ1-1; D ambiguous. The CDR3 runs to 16 residues. The V end lost 0 bases, the J end lost 1 base, and 12 bases lay between the germline ends. Germline V lookup: CDR1 MNHEY, CDR2 SVGAGI. Written as DNA, the CDR3 is TGTGCCAGCAGTTACTCCAGAGGGTATGGGAACACTGAAGCTTTCTTT. This sequence encodes CASSYSRGYGNTEAFF.

The chain employs TRBV12-3 or TRBV12-4 and TRBJ1-1; 7 bases fit TRBD1. This CDR3 is built from 13 residues. With 2 bases clipped from V and 8 bases from J, the junction kept 5 bases outside the gene matches. The CDR3 region has the DNA TGTGCCAGCAGTTTATCGGGGACAGAGGAAGCTTTCTTT. It specifies CASSLSGTEEAFF.

This chain joins TRBV9 and TRBJ2-5; TRBD2 aligns across 7 bases. V gave up 1 base and J gave up 5 bases; unmatched junction bases: 5. Germline V CDR1 and CDR2: SGDLS, YYNGEE. This CDR3 spans 14 amino acids. The CDR3 reads CASSVRSGDETQYF. The CDR3 nucleotides are TGTGCCAGCAGCGTAAGGAGCGGGGATGAGACCCAGTACTTC.

This clonotype was detected only a few times. This CDR3 is CASSISAVTEAFF. The CDR3 DNA sequence: TGTGCCAGCAGCATCAGCGCCGTTACTGAAGCTTTCTTT. This chain joins TRBV11-2 and TRBJ1-1; D not resolved. Germline loops: CDR1 SGHAT, CDR2 FQNNGV. V was clipped by 5 bases and J by 5 bases, with 12 bases between them. The CDR3 sequence is 13 residues long.

The V and J genes are TRBV12-1 and TRBJ1-2. TRBV12-1 is a listed pseudogene. The CDR3 runs to 10 residues. Here the CDR3 reads CASSLHGYTF. CDR3 nucleotides: TGTGCCAGCAGCTTACATGGCTACACCTTC.

V and J are TRBV30 and TRBJ1-2; D unresolved. V lost 4 bases and J 4 bases, leaving 13 bases between the germline ends. Germline values: CDR1 GTSNPN, CDR2 SVGIG (reference sequence). The CDR3 is 13 residues long. The CDR3 is CAWTPRAAYGYTF. The CDR3, as DNA: TGTGCCTGGACCCCCCGAGCGGCCTATGGCTACACCTTC.

This clonotype was found a few times. This sequence joins TRBV6-1 and TRBJ1-6; 8 positions agree with TRBD1. The junction had 11 bases not matched to a gene; V was cut back by 4 bases and J by 12 bases. CDR3 length: 15 residues. In germline, CDR1 is MNHNS, CDR2 SASEGT. The CDR3, as DNA: TGTGCCAGCAGTGTGCTGGACAGGGACGTGCTACCCCTCCACTTT. Its protein product is CASSVLDRDVLPLHF.

CDR3 residues: CASSYKSSYNEQFF. The CDR3 bases are TGTGCCAGCAGTTACAAAAGCTCCTACAATGAGCAGTTCTTC. The genes are TRBV25-1 and TRBJ2-1; no clear D. Looked up from germline, CDR1 is MGHDK and CDR2 is SYGVNS. Trimming pared 5 bases from V and 0 bases from J, leaving 8 bases between. CDR3 length: 14 amino acids.

The chain couples TRBV12-3 or TRBV12-4 to TRBJ2-3, with D possibly TRBD1 on 6 matching bases. The V gene lost 6 bases and the J gene lost 6 bases, with 13 bases spanning the gap. The length of the CDR3 is 13 residues. The CDR3 here is CASRQTGMDTQYF. The CDR3 DNA reads as TGTGCCAGCAGACAAACAGGGATGGATACGCAGTATTTT.

This clonotype turned up a few times. The rearrangement links TRBV6-1 to TRBJ2-7; 9 bases align to TRBD2. The CDR3 is 15 residues long. Looked up from germline, CDR1 is MNHNS and CDR2 is SASEGT. The V gene end was trimmed by 4 bases and the J gene end by 7 bases; junction bases not matched to a gene: 11. The CDR3 loop reads CASSAPALAGREQYF. The CDR3 nucleotides read TGTGCCAGCAGTGCTCCTGCTCTAGCGGGGCGGGAGCAGTACTTC.

The V call is TRBV6-2 or TRBV6-3, the J call TRBJ2-2; D gene uncertain. Germline V CDR1 and CDR2: MNHEY, SVGEGT. The CDR3 is 14 residues long. Trimming shortened V by 9 bases and J by 0 bases, and 11 bases separated the two germline ends. The CDR3 DNA reads TGTGCCAGTCGGCCACCTACGAACACCGGGGAGCTGTTTTTT. It translates to CASRPPTNTGELFF.

The gene calls are TRBV19 and TRBJ2-3; 12 bases map to TRBD2. The CDR3 spans 14 residues. The V segment lost 8 bases and the J segment 2 bases; nucleotides outside the gene matches: 2. CDR1 is LNHDA, CDR2 SQIVND, per germline (reference sequence). CDR3 region: CASGLAGYTDTQYF. CDR3 in DNA: TGTGCCAGTGGACTAGCGGGGTACACAGATACGCAGTATTTT.

This clonotype has only a few counts. The V call is TRBV6-1, the J call TRBJ1-1; possible D gene TRBD1, 6 bases. CDR1 and CDR2 (germline): MNHNS, SASEGT. The ends were cut back, 8 bases at V and 0 bases at J, with 25 bases in the middle. CDR3 length equals 18 residues. The CDR3 sequence: CASFTLRPGHRMNTEAFF. The CDR3 nucleotides are TGTGCCAGCTTTACGCTCCGTCCGGGACACCGGATGAACACTGAAGCTTTCTTT.

This chain joins TRBV28 and TRBJ2-1, with D unresolved. The CDR3 runs to 13 residues. Germline loops: CDR1 MDHEN, CDR2 SYDVKM. V lost 7 bases to trimming and J lost 6 bases, with 13 bases between them. As DNA, the CDR3 is TGTGCCAGCAACTTACAAGAAACCAATGAGCAGTTCTTC. Translation: CASNLQETNEQFF.

V is TRBV9 and J is TRBJ1-1; D gene ambiguous. V was cut by 4 bases and J by 5 bases, with 6 bases left in between. The CDR3 spans 11 residues. Germline V CDR1 and CDR2: SGDLS, YYNGEE. CDR3 coding DNA: TGTGCCAGCAGCCCCCAAACTGAAGCTTTCTTT. Protein: CASSPQTEAFF.

The gene calls are TRBV7-2 and TRBJ1-1, with 7 bases identical to TRBD1. The trim removed 4 bases at V and 1 base at J, leaving 6 bases unmatched. This CDR3 is 15 amino acids long. CDR1 SGHTA and CDR2 FQGNSA come from the germline V gene. The CDR3 sequence: CASSYSGGTNTEAFF. CDR3 DNA: TGTGCCAGCAGCTACTCAGGGGGGACGAACACTGAAGCTTTCTTT.

This chain links TRBV5-4 with TRBJ2-4, with 10 nucleotides matching TRBD1. This CDR3 region has 14 residues. The V and J ends lost 4 bases and 6 bases, in that order; junction bases with no gene match: 4. Germline lookup yields CDR1 SGHNT and CDR2 YYREEE (reference sequence). The CDR3 coding sequence is TGTGCCAGCAGCCTTCGGACAGGGGGAAACATTCAGTACTTC. This sequence encodes CASSLRTGGNIQYF.

This clonotype has more than one count but fewer than ten. The chain carries TRBV20-1 and TRBJ1-5, with a possible D match to TRBD1 (5 bases). Germline values: CDR1 DFQATT, CDR2 SNEGSKA (reference sequence). Trimming cost V 5 bases and J 2 bases, with 16 bases left between them. The CDR3 runs to 15 residues. The CDR3 reads CSAERRDLGNQPQHF. The CDR3 bases are TGCAGTGCTGAACGCAGGGATTTGGGCAATCAGCCCCAGCATTTT.